One T cell receptor beta chain is described in this entry. This receptor's antigen is unknown. Per-base qualities were not stored, and no clone one base away is much larger. The data originate from a study of PD-1 blockade in mismatch repair-deficient tumors listed by TCRdb under 2017. In terms of the full investigation: Between September 2013 and late 2016, fewer than 90 consecutive patients with some twelve mismatch repair-deficient cancer types, all previously treated and progressing, were enrolled in the trial. Tumor-associated T cell clones were tracked in the peripheral blood of patients responding to PD-1 blockade by deep sequencing of TCR CDR3 regions.

The CDR3 has 11 amino acids, counting the end cysteine and phenylalanine. The retained sequence is limited to the CDR3, 33 bases, with the frame set at the first base. What the work shows at the level of the full study, not this receptor alone: Tumor-resident clones, often undetectable in blood before treatment, expanded rapidly after pembrolizumab and then contracted, generally before radiologic responses.

Mismatch repair deficiency was established in every enrolled patient by polymerase chain reaction or immunohistochemistry. TCR sequencing was carried out for three patients who responded to pembrolizumab therapy. In the phase II trial, pembrolizumab PD-1 blockade was tested prospectively in advanced mismatch repair-deficient cancers, no matter which tissue of origin the cancers came from. Peripheral blood T cell samples were collected serially, before PD-1 blockade began and at several time points afterward. Blood sampling time points were reported as weeks after the first dose of pembrolizumab. The library was built by means of the immunoSEQ multiplex PCR assay. TCRdb's version of the immuneACCESS table is confined to in-frame rearrangements and falls short of the full clone set. An unresolved V gene accounts for under half of the shortfall where checked; the remainder is of unknown origin. The sample table records some 120,000 clones; 86% of these occur just once. The ten largest clonotypes hold roughly 14% of the sample.

The V and J segments used are TRBV21-1 and TRBJ2-7. TRBV21-1 is termed a pseudogene. The sample here was peripheral blood, taken 44 weeks after starting pembrolizumab. This sequence was found in an adult with mismatch repair-deficient cancer. The sequenced DNA: TGTGCCAGCAGCGAAATTTCCGAGCAGTACTTC. Its coded protein is CASSEISEQYF.